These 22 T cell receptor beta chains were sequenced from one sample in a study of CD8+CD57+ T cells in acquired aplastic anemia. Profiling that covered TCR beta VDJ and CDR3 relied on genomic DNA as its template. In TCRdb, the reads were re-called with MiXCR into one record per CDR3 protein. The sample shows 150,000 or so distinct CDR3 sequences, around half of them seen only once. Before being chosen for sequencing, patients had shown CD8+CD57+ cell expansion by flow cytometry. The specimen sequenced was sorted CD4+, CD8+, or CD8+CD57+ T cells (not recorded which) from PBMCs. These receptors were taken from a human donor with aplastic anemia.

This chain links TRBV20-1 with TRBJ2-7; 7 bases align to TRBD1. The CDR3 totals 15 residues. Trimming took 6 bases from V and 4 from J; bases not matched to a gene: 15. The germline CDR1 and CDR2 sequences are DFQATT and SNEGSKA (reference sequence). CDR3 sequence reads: CSAALPLGGIYEQYF. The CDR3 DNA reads TGCAGTGCCGCCCTGCCCTTAGGGGGCATATACGAGCAGTACTTC.

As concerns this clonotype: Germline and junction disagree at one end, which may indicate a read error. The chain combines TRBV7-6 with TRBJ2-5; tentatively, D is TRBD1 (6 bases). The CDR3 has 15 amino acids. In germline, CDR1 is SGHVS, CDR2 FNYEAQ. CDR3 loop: CASSLVAQGTETQYF. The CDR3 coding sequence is TGTGCTAGCAGCTTAGTTGCCCAGGGGACGGAGACCCAGTACTTC.

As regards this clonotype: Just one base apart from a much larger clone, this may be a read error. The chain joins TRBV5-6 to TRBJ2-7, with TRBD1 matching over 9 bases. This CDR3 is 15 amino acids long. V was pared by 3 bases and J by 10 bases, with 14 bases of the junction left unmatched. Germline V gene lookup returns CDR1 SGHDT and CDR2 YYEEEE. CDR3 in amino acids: CASSSPGQGNRDQYF. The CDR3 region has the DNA TGTGCCAGCAGCTCCCCGGGACAGGGAAACCGAGATCAGTACTTC.

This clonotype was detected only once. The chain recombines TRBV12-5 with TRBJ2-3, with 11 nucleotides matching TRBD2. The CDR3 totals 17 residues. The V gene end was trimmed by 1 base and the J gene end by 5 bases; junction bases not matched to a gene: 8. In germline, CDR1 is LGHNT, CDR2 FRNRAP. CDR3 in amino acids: CASGLASLAGAIDTQYF. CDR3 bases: TGTGCTAGTGGTTTGGCCTCACTAGCGGGAGCTATAGATACGCAGTATTTT.

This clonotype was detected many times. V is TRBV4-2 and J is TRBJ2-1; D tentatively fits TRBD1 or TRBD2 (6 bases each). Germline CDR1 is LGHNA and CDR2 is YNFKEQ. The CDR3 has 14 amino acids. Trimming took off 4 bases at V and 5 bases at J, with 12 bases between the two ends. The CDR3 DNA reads TGTGCCAGCAGCCTAAGGGGGGCTAACAATGAGCAGTTCTTC. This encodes CASSLRGANNEQFF.

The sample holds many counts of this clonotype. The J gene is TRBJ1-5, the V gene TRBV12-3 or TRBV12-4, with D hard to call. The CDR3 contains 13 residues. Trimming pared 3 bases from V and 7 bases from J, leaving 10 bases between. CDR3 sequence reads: CASSFRAGQPQHF. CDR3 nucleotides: TGTGCCAGCAGTTTTAGGGCCGGCCAGCCCCAGCATTTT.

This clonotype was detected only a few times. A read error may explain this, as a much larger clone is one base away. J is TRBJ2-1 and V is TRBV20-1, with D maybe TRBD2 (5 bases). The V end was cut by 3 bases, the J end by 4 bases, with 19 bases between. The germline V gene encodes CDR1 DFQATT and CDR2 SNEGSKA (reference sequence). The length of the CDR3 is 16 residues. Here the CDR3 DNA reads TGCAGTGCTAGGAGTCCGGAGTCGGGAACGTACAATGAGCAGTTCTTC. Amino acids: CSARSPESGTYNEQFF.

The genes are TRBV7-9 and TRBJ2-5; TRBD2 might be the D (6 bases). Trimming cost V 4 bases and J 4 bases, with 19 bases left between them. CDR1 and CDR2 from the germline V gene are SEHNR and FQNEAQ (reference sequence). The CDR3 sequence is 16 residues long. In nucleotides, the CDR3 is TGTGCCAGCAGCTCCCCAGCCGGGGGTGGGGGAGAGACCCAGTACTTC. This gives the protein CASSSPAGGGGETQYF.

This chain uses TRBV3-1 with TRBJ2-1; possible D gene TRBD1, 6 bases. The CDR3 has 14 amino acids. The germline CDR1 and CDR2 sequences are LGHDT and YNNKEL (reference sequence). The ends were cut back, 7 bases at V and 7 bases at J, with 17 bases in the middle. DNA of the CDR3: TGTGCCAGCACTCCGGGACACGCTGGGAATGAGCAGTTCTTC. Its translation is CASTPGHAGNEQFF.

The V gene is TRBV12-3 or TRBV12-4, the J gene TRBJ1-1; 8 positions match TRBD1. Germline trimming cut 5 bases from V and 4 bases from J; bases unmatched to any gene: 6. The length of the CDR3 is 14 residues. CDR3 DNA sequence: TGTGCCAGCAGTAAAACAGGGGGGGGCACTGAAGCTTTCTTT. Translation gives CASSKTGGGTEAFF.

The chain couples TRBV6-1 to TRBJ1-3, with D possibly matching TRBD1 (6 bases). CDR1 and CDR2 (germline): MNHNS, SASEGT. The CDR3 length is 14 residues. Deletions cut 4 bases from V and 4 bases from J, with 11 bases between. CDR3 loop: CASSAGAQGNTIYF. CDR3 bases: TGTGCCAGCAGTGCAGGGGCGCAGGGAAACACCATATATTTT.

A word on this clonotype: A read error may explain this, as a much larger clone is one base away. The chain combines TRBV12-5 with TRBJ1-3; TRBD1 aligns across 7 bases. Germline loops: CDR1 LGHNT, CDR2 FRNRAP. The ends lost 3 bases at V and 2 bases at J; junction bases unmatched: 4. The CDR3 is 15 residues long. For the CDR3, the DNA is TGTGCTAGTGGTTTCGGGACAGCGGCTGGAAACACCATATATTTT. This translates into CASGFGTAAGNTIYF. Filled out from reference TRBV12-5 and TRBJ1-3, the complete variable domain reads DARVTQTPRHKVTEMGQEVTMRCQPILGHNTVFWYRQTMMQGLELLAYFRNRAPLDDSGMPKDRFSAEMPDATLATLKIQPSEPRDSAVYFCASGFGTAAGNTIYFGEGSWLTVV.

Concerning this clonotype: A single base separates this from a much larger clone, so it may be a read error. The CDR3 loop reads CVTQSGGANTEAFF. In DNA, the CDR3 is TGTGTCACCCAATCAGGGGGCGCGAACACTGAAGCTTTCTTT. V and J are TRBV28 and TRBJ1-1, with TRBD1 matching 8 bases. CDR3 length: 14 amino acids. Germline V gene sequence: CDR1 MDHEN, CDR2 SYDVKM. The full variable domain, with the rest looked up from reference TRBV28 and TRBJ1-1, is DVKVTQSSRYLVKRTGEKVFLECVQDMDHENMFWYRQDPGLGLRLIYFSYDVKMKEKGDIPEGYSVSREKKERFSLILESASTNQTSMYLCVTQSGGANTEAFFGQGTRLTVV.

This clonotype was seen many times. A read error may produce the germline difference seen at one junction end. DNA of the CDR3: TGTGCCACTAGTGAGTCCGAGCACGAGCAGTACTTC. This codes for CATSESEHEQYF. The chain is built from TRBV24-1 and TRBJ2-7; no definite D call. Germline V gene sequence: CDR1 KGHDR, CDR2 SFDVKD. The length of the CDR3 is 12 residues.

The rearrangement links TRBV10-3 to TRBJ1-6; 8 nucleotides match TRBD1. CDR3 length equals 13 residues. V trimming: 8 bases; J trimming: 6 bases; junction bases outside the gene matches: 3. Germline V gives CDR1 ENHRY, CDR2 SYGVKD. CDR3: CAIAGQGNSPLHF. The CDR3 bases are TGTGCCATCGCAGGACAGGGTAATTCACCCCTCCACTTT.

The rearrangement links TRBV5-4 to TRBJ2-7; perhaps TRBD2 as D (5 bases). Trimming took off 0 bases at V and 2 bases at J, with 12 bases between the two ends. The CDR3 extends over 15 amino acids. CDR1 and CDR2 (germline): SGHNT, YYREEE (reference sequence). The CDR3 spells CASSLVSSATYEQYF. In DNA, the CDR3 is TGTGCCAGCAGCTTGGTCAGTAGCGCTACCTACGAGCAGTACTTC.

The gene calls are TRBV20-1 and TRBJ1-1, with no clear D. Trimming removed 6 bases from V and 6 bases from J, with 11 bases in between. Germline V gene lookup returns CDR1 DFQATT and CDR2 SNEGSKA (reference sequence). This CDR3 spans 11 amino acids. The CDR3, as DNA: TGCAGTGCCAACTCCCGACCTGAAGCTTTCTTT. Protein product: CSANSRPEAFF.

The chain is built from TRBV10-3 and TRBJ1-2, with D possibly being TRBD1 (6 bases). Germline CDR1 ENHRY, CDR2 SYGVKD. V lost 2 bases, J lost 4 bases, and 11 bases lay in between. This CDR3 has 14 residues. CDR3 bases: TGTGCCATCAGTGAGGGGGGCGAAGGCTATGGCTACACCTTC. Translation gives CAISEGGEGYGYTF.

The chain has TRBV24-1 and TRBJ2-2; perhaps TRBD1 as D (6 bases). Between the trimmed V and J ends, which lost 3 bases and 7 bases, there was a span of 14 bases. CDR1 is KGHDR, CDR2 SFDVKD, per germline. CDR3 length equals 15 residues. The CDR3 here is CATSDPGAGVGELFF. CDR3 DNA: TGTGCCACCAGTGATCCCGGGGCAGGGGTCGGGGAGCTGTTTTTT.

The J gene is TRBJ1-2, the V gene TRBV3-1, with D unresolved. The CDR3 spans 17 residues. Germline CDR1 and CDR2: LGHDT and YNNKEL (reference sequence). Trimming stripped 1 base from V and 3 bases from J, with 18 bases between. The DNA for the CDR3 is TGTGCCAGCAGCCAAGTTTTCCGGTTCGGCACAGACTATGGCTACACCTTC. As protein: CASSQVFRFGTDYGYTF.

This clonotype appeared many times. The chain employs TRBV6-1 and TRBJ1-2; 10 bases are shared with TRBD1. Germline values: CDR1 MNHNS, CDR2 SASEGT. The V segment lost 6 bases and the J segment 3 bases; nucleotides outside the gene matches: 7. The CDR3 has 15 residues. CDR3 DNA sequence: TGTGCCAGCAGCCTAACGGACAGGGGGGACTATGGCTACACCTTC. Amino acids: CASSLTDRGDYGYTF.

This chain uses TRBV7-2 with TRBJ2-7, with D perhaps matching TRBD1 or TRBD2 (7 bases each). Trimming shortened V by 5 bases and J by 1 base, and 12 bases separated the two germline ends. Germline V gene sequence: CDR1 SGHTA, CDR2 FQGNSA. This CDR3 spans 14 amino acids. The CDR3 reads CASSPAGQSYEQYF. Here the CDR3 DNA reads TGTGCCAGCAGCCCAGCGGGACAGTCCTACGAGCAGTACTTC.